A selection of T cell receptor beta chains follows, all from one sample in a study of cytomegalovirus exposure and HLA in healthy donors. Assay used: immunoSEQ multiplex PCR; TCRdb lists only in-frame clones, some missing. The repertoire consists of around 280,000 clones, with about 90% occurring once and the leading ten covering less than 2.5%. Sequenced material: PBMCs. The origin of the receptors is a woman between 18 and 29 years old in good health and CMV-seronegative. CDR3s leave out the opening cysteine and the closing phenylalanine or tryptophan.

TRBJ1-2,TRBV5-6,ASSLGQGSYGYT
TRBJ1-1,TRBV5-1,ASSSAGTGGTEAF
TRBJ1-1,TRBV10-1,ASSESPTANTEAF
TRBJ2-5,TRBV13,ASSLQGSVGETQY
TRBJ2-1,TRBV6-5,ASSLYQGYNEQF
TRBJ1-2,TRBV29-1,SIHRGLNYGYT
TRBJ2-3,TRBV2,ASSLLTETDTQY
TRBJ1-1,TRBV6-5,ASSWGSTNTEAF
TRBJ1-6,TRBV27,ASSSGGALH
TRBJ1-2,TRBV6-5,ASSRRDRGGYGYT
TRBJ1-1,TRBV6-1,ASSATGYTEAF
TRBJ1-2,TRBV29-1,SVSGDSGYT
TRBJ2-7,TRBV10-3,AIRVTATHEQY
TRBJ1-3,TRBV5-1,ASRLETGAGNTIY
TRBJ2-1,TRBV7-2,ASSLSVWSEQF
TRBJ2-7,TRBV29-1,SVVGGSYEQY
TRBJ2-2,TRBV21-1,ASSKEGAWGRLGELF
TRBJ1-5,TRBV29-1,SVGGLGDQPQH
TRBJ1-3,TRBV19,ATSRDTLSSGNTIY
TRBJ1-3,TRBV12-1,ASSLEEAVRHGNTIY
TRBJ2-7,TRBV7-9,ASSLLAGGPGEQY
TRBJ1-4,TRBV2,ASSERRRGNEKLF
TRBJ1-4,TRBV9,ASSGERSNEKLF
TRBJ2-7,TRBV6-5,ASSYLAGFYEQY
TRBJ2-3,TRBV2,ASSREGVGTDTQY
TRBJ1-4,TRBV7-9,ASLSFRPGAYEKLF
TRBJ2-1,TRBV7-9,ASSQNLAGGKLF
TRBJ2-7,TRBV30,AWRGQERLYEQY
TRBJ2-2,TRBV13,ASSSDRDTGELF
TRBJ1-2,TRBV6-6,ASSYSELFGYT
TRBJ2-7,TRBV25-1,ASSEDGQSNSYEQY
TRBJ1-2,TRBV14,ASSRRGPNYGYT
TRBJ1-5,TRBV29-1,SFLRRDRDNNQPQH
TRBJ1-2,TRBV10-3,AISRGEQGTNYGYT
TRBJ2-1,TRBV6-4,ASSGGGASDEQF
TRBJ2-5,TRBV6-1,ASKSGNQETQY
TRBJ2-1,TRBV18,ASSPRGSWETSSYNEQF
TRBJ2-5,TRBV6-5,ASSWERGRGTQY
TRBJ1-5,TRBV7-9,ASTRGLGQPQH